This is a list of T cell receptor beta chains from one sample in a study of T cell changes during pregnancy in multiple sclerosis. Clones were sequenced by immunoSEQ multiplex PCR, and TCRdb holds only the in-frame ones, with some missing. The sample shows 20,000 to 25,000 clones, about 93% of them seen only once. Sequencing used CD8+ T cells from peripheral blood mononuclear cells, obtained in the third trimester of pregnancy. All receptors come from a female donor with multiple sclerosis, enrolled in a pregnancy study. Each CDR3 is given with its conserved first and last residue.

V gene,J gene,CDR3 protein
TRBV28,TRBJ1-3,CASSLGSSGNTIYF
TRBV29-1,TRBJ2-7,CSVYRGYEQYF
TRBV4-3,TRBJ2-1,CASSQAGRYNEQFF
TRBV28,TRBJ2-2,CASRASRLEFERNTGELFF
TRBV20-1,TRBJ2-1,CSARAPQQFF
TRBV6-5,TRBJ2-7,CASGTSGTDEQYF
TRBV27,TRBJ2-6,CASSSSGANVLTF
TRBV7-9,TRBJ1-2,CASSLVAGVYHGYTF
TRBV5-8,TRBJ2-3,CASSLGGLAGLDTQYF
TRBV11-2,TRBJ2-3,CASSDAALSPRLNTDTQYF
TRBV7-8,TRBJ2-7,CASGLAGGPVSSEQYF
TRBV7-9,TRBJ2-7,CASSEGGIYEQYF
TRBV14,TRBJ2-2,CASTGSTGELFF
TRBV5-1,TRBJ2-1,CASKWTSGRPEDEQFF
TRBV13,TRBJ2-7,CASSPGFALDEQYF
TRBV27,TRBJ2-5,CASSAGTGGLTQYF
TRBV30,TRBJ1-5,CAWREQSGPQHF
TRBV27,TRBJ1-1,CASSSTGKGTEAFF
TRBV7-3,TRBJ1-1,CASSLMGIGQGASGGTEAFF
TRBV2,TRBJ1-1,CASSRDSAPINTEAFF
TRBV15,TRBJ2-2,CATSRDNLGRTGELFF
TRBV19,TRBJ1-1,CASSPQGAAEAFF
TRBV7-2,TRBJ1-1,CASSLWGDGGGEAFF
TRBV5-8,TRBJ2-1,CASSLVAGYHAVEQFF
TRBV7-6,TRBJ2-5,CASSVGTVMPQYF
TRBV27,TRBJ1-5,CASSPLGGKGNQPQHF
TRBV7-2,TRBJ2-7,CASSLDQGSSYEQYF
TRBV4-3,TRBJ2-3,CASSQSLRMAGGLDTQYF
TRBV27,TRBJ2-5,CASSSGTGGGETQYF
TRBV28,TRBJ1-1,CASSLLQGNMNTEAFF
TRBV13,TRBJ2-7,CASSPPRTSGGRFYEQYF
TRBV10-2,TRBJ1-1,CASNPQGGVTEAFF
TRBV4-2,TRBJ2-2,CASSQEGGLADTGELFF
TRBV6-1,TRBJ2-7,CASSELAGGQKSEQYF
TRBV13,TRBJ2-7,CASNLGGSSNEQYF
TRBV5-1,TRBJ2-1,CASSFDGHIYNEQFF
TRBV28,TRBJ2-5,CASTPVGLMETQYF